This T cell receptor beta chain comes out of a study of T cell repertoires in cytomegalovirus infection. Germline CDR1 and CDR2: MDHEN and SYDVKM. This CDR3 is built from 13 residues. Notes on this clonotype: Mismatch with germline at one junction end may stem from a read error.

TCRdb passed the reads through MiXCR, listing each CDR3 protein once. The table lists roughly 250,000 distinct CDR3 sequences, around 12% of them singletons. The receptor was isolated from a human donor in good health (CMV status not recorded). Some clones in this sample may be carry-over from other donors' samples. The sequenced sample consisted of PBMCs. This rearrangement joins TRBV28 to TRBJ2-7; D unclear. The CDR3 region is CASSLSYSYEQYF. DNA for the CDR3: TGTGCCAGCAGCTTATCCTACTCCTACGAGCAGTACTTC.